This T cell receptor beta chain was sequenced in a study of shared clonotypes between healthy human individuals (dated by TCRdb to 2018 to 2021). For context, the study as a whole: A couple of women and a few men aged 18 to 49 years were included in the cohort. Leukapheresis yielded between about 0.85 and 9.5 billion PBMCs per donor. Blood TCR repertoires of roughly five healthy adults were deeply sequenced to estimate repertoire size and the extent of clonotype sharing between individuals. For each donor, CD4 naive and CD4 memory were each run on three plates, CD8 naive on two plates, and CD8 memory on one plate. To increase sequencing depth and limit assay-specific biases, different laboratories used diverse techniques to prepare libraries and sequence TCR repertoires. Study-wide conclusions, independent of this receptor: Sampling was limited to blood, and TCR repertoires in tissue likely differ from TCR repertoires in blood. Compared with non-shared clonotypes, the clonotypes found in all four sorted-subset donors had higher generation probabilities. Naive subsets generally had larger estimated clonotype richness than memory subsets did. Pairwise subsampling indicated that sequencing depth was expected to affect the degree of clonotype sharing among donors. The small number of donors limited the genetic and exposure-history diversity represented. When a few donors were compared, the shared fraction of clonotypes was about 5.2% for naive CD4, less than 4% for naive CD8, 2.3% for memory CD4, and 0.3% to 0.5% for memory CD8. Incomplete sequencing was indicated by rarefaction of sorted-subset datasets, despite the large sequencing depth.

CD8 naive samples were obtained by positive selection for CCR7 among CD45RO-negative cells, yielding a CD45RA+CCR7+ population from which TemRA cells were excluded. Healthy HIV-negative adults with no recently reported acute infections or vaccinations were included as donors. Every donor was a Caucasian adult living in Nashville, Tennessee, USA. After blood collection by leukapheresis, PBMCs were isolated using Ficoll-Histopaque density gradient centrifugation and then cryopreserved in the vapor phase of liquid nitrogen. Analytical flow cytometry was used to check the purity and quantity of each magnetically sorted T cell population. Each sorted fraction had its genomic DNA isolated and then quantified by UV absorbance on a Nanodrop 2000c. Using the deep immunoSEQ assay, multiplex PCR amplified TCR CDR3 regions from genomic DNA. Genomic DNA extracted from each cell subset was distributed evenly over all wells of several immunoSEQ 96-well plates, and each plate served as one replicate. For sorted subsets, 150 to 200 ng genomic DNA, equal to about 30,000 T cell genomes, was loaded into each replicate PCR. Purified libraries were measured with a Qubit 3.0 fluorometer, size-checked on a Bioanalyzer 2100, and measured again with the KAPA Library Quantification kit. A separate single-read 150-cycle Illumina NextSeq 550 flow cell was used to sequence each immunoSEQ 96-well plate. The source study handled its data this way. Because the immunoSEQ output included only junctional sequences and no quality scores, the filtering could not be the same as the filtering used for full-length reads. Sequences were annotated with PyIR, a Python wrapper for IgBLAST v1.9, and V/J genes and CDR3 were assigned using IMGT germline references. Reads were filtered out if the reads had weak V/J assignments (E-value above 1e-6), no CDR3, stop codons, out-of-frame junctions, or ambiguous translated residues. V3J clonotypes were defined as sequences sharing the same inferred V gene, J gene, and CDR3 amino acid sequence. To compute the percentage overlap between repertoires, the number of shared unique clonotypes was divided by the size of the smaller repertoire. Three approaches were used to assess repertoire richness: RTK rarefaction, the Chao1 estimator, and Recon v2.1 estimates of unobserved clonotypes. Generation probabilities for all TCRbeta clonotypes obtained by the gDNA method from a few donors were computed using OLGA. TCRdb stores this immuneACCESS table with in-frame sequences only. Part of the clones is absent; in the studies checked, under half of the shortfall reflects unresolved V genes, and no reason is known for the rest. The DNA gave D and trimming, while V, J and clone size come from that table. The sample table records hundreds of thousands of clones; around 96% of these occur just once. The leading ten clones occupy over 0.09% of the sample.

Inclusive of the bounding cysteine and phenylalanine, the CDR3 is 14 residues long. The only DNA kept is the CDR3, 42 bases in frame from the first base. As encoded in the germline V gene, CDR1 is SGHAT while CDR2 is FQNNGV. Trimming takes 2 bases from V and 4 bases from J, and the germline ends sit 12 bases apart. Worth noting for this clone: Its antigen specificity is not known. Per-base qualities were not stored, and no clone one base away is much larger.

The chain is encoded by TRBV11-2 joined to TRBJ2-7, with the D segment identity uncertain. The clonotype originates from a woman in her 30s in good health. The specimen sequenced was naive CD8+ T cells sorted from blood. The cell subset or site label, as the study defines it: CD45RA+CCR7+. This receptor carries the CDR3 CASSLLPVPYEQYF. The DNA sequence follows: TGTGCCAGCAGCTTACTGCCAGTACCGTACGAGCAGTACTTC.